The clone carrying this T cell receptor (beta chain) was counted a few times. Its antigen is as yet unknown. Viral peptide pool expansion of antigen-specific CD4+ T cells preceded sequencing in the ViraFEST assay. It was after roughly 11 days of culture that CD4+ T cells were isolated. PCR showed that the person got SARS-CoV-2 infection at some point between March and December 2020. Some 2 million PBMC per well were cultured with around 10 IU/ml IL-2 and roughly 9.9 ug/ml peptides. Here immunoSEQ multiplex PCR was the method, and the copy in TCRdb shows in-frame clones only, minus some. The table records 30,000 to 35,000 clones, about 72% of them present only once. These data are taken from a study of vaccination effects on CD4 cells after COVID-19. The V gene's germline CDR1 is MNHEY and CDR2 SMNVEV (reference sequence). Trimming shortened V by 5 bases and J by 8 bases, and 18 bases separated the two germline ends. The CDR3 has 14 amino acids.

Study findings and constraints: Vaccine- and infection-induced clones showed marked clonal contraction late following vaccination.

This sample comprised CD4+ T cells from PBMCs cultured with a peptide pool, obtained before COVID-19 vaccination. This sequence was found in a human donor who had a prior SARS-CoV-2 infection. The chain recombines TRBV27 with TRBJ1-2, with D maybe TRBD1 (6 bases). The DNA for the CDR3 is TGTGCCAGCAGTGGACAGCAGGGCGGGGACGGCTACACCTTC. This sequence encodes CASSGQQGGDGYTF.